This T cell receptor (beta chain) was recovered during a study of CD8 T cells in ankylosing spondylitis. Overall study findings and caveats: From matched ankylosing spondylitis synovial fluid, disease-linked clones were reportedly recovered at significantly enriched levels. A motif of fewer than ten highly homologous TCR beta variants was seen as apparently characteristic of ankylosing spondylitis blood.

In this sample, this clonotype turned up many times. The antigen is unknown. TCRdb used MiXCR to reprocess the 5' RACE reads, holding one entry per CDR3 protein. The sample consists of roughly 230,000 distinct CDR3 sequences, about 11% of them appearing once. Sequenced input: blood, either unsorted or a sorted T cell fraction (not recorded which). This TCR derives from a male donor with ankylosing spondylitis or in good health (not recorded which).

CDR3 coding DNA: TGCGCCAGCAGTGGACTAGCGGGAGCCTACAATGAGCAGTTCTTC. Translation gives CASSGLAGAYNEQFF. The chain has TRBV5-1 and TRBJ2-1; 13 bases match TRBD2. The CDR3 runs to 15 residues. Germline V CDR1 and CDR2: SGHRS, YFSETQ. After removal of 5 bases from V and 2 bases from J, the junction contained 1 base not matched to a gene. The full variable domain, in which reference TRBV5-1 and TRBJ2-1 provide the parts outside the CDR3, is KAGVTQTPRYLIKTRGQQVTLSCSPISGHRSVSWYQQTPGQGLQFLFEYFSETQRNKGNFPGRFSGRQFSNSRSEMNVSTLELGDSALYLCASSGLAGAYNEQFFGPGTRLTVL.